Each of the 18 T cell receptor beta chains below was sequenced from the same sample in a study of prognosis after radiotherapy for stage I lung cancer. Multiplex PCR in two rounds served to amplify TCR beta CDR3 from genomic DNA. First-round PCR employed TRBV- and TRBJ-specific primers for each gene. A single record per CDR3 protein comes from TCRdb applying MiXCR to the multiplex PCR reads. The table includes tens of thousands of distinct CDR3 sequences, roughly 30% detected once. The sample here was PBMCs, taken before or after stereotactic body radiation therapy (not recorded which). The receptors shown here come from a donor over 45 with non-small cell lung cancer.

Concerning this clonotype itself: The CDR3 carries no conserved terminal phenylalanine or tryptophan, so it likely arises from a read error. The DNA is left out, because the CDR3 cannot be placed on it with certainty; the CDR3 is given as TCRdb lists it. This sequence joins TRBV24-1 and TRBJ2-6. Counting both end residues, the CDR3 totals 10 amino acids. Per germline, CDR1 KGHDR and CDR2 SFDVKD. This CDR3 is CATSDSDDAK.

As concerns this clonotype: The junction and the germline gene differ at one end; a read error may be behind it. The chain couples TRBV28 to TRBJ1-2; D ambiguous. CDR1 MDHEN and CDR2 SYDVKM come from the germline V gene. The CDR3 sequence is 13 residues long. The CDR3 DNA reads as TGTGTCAGCATTTTATCTCGGAACTATGGCTACACCTTC. Amino acids: CVSILSRNYGYTF.

This clonotype was seen at least ten times. J is TRBJ2-2 and V is TRBV12-3 or TRBV12-4; 8 nucleotides align to TRBD1. With V trimmed by 5 bases and J by 1 base, 3 bases remained unmatched. This CDR3 is 15 amino acids long. This CDR3 is CASSPTGGNTGELFF. CDR3 nucleotides: TGTGCCAGCAGTCCTACAGGGGGGAACACCGGGGAGCTGTTTTTT.

This clonotype was seen ten or more times. The chain has TRBV27 and TRBJ2-7; 10 bases are a match to TRBD2. J lost 0 bases, V lost 5 bases, and 7 bases had no gene match. The CDR3 runs 16 residues. Germline V lookup: CDR1 MNHEY, CDR2 SMNVEV (reference sequence). The chain's CDR3 is CASSRIAGGHSYEQYF. CDR3 sequence (DNA): TGTGCCAGCAGTCGGATAGCGGGAGGTCACTCCTACGAGCAGTACTTC.

For this clonotype: Likely a read error: the CDR3 ends without its conserved phenylalanine or tryptophan. The chain links TRBV5-1 to TRBJ1-2, with 10 bases lining up with TRBD1. The CDR3 has 15 amino acids. V lost 1 base to trimming and J lost 6 bases; unmatched junction nucleotides: 6. Germline loops: CDR1 SGHRS, CDR2 YFSETQ. Here the CDR3 DNA reads TGCGCCAGCAGCTTGCGACAGGGGGCGAGGGATGGCTACACCATC. Protein sequence: CASSLRQGARDGYTI.

Concerning this clonotype itself: Being one base from a much bigger clone, this may be a read error. The chain couples TRBV29-1 to TRBJ2-7; D not resolved. The length of the CDR3 is 12 residues. CDR1 and CDR2 (germline): SQVTM, ANQGSEA. The V and J ends lost 3 bases and 2 bases respectively, with 8 bases between them. Written as DNA, the CDR3 is TGCAGCGTTGAGATCCACCCCTACGAGCAGTACTTC. Protein: CSVEIHPYEQYF.

This clonotype was seen repeatedly, ten times or more. The J gene is TRBJ1-2, the V gene TRBV28, with TRBD1 matching over 11 bases. CDR3 length equals 17 residues. Germline assignment: CDR1 MDHEN and CDR2 SYDVKM. V shed 6 bases, J shed 6 bases, and the junction held 15 bases outside the gene matches. CDR3 residues: CASSLVLGQGAEDGYTF. CDR3 sequence (DNA): TGTGCCAGCAGCCTAGTGCTAGGACAGGGGGCGGAAGATGGCTACACCTTC.

The table lists this clonotype with a few counts. The chain couples TRBV5-8 to TRBJ2-1; TRBD2 matches 15 bases. The CDR3 has 19 amino acids. Germline CDR1 SGHTS, CDR2 YDEGEE. The ends lost 7 bases at V and 0 bases at J; junction bases unmatched: 11. This CDR3 is CASGRGQGLAGGSYNEQFF. The CDR3 DNA is TGTGCCAGCGGCCGGGGACAGGGACTAGCGGGAGGCTCCTACAATGAGCAGTTCTTC.

This clonotype has ten or more counts. The chain joins TRBV5-5 to TRBJ1-1, with D maybe TRBD1 (5 bases). V was clipped by 0 bases and J by 0 bases, with 9 bases between them. Germline CDR1 reads SGHKS; CDR2 reads YYEKEE (reference sequence). The CDR3 has 15 residues. CDR3 residues: CASSLGQPLNTEAFF. The CDR3 coding sequence is TGTGCCAGCAGCTTGGGACAGCCTCTGAACACTGAAGCTTTCTTT.

This clonotype was picked up many times. V is TRBV6-1 and J is TRBJ1-5, with TRBD1 matching over 8 bases. Trimming at V came to 3 bases and at J to 7 bases, leaving 2 bases not matched to a gene. The CDR3 runs 13 residues. Germline loops: CDR1 MNHNS, CDR2 SASEGT. CDR3 DNA: TGTGCCAGCAGTGAGACAGGGGACCAGCCCCAGCATTTT. Residues: CASSETGDQPQHF.

This clonotype came up many times. V and J are TRBV27 and TRBJ2-7; a weak D match, TRBD1 (6 bases). CDR1 is MNHEY, CDR2 SMNVEV, per germline (reference sequence). V gave up 5 bases and J gave up 3 bases, with 11 bases separating them. The CDR3 extends over 13 amino acids. The CDR3 loop reads CASSGADSYEQYF. The CDR3 nucleotides are TGTGCCAGCAGTGGTGCGGACAGCTACGAGCAGTACTTC.

This clonotype showed up many times. The genes are TRBV11-2 and TRBJ1-3; no firm D call. Germline V gives CDR1 SGHAT, CDR2 FQNNGV. Trimming shortened V by 1 base and J by 0 bases, and 10 bases separated the two germline ends. The CDR3 runs 16 residues. The CDR3 protein is CASSLGGSFSGNTIYF. Here the CDR3 DNA reads TGTGCCAGCAGCTTAGGTGGATCCTTCTCTGGAAACACCATATATTTT.

J is TRBJ2-1 and V is TRBV18, with D tentatively TRBD1 or TRBD2 (5 bases each). Germline CDR1 is KGHSH and CDR2 is LQKENI. V was cut by 4 bases and J by 12 bases, with 19 bases left in between. CDR3 length: 14 amino acids. DNA for the CDR3: TGTGCCAGCTCACGGGGGTTCGACGAGAATACGCAGTTCTTC. Amino acid sequence: CASSRGFDENTQFF.

A note on this clonotype: This could be a read error, since a much larger clone is one nucleotide away. This chain links TRBV10-3 with TRBJ2-7; D call uncertain. Germline CDR1 is ENHRY and CDR2 is SYGVKD. This CDR3 comprises 11 residues. The CDR3 loop reads CAIGDLRMKYF. CDR3 coding DNA: TGTGCCATCGGTGACCTCAGGATGAAGTACTTC.

This clonotype was seen many times. V gene TRBV5-4 combines with J gene TRBJ2-3, with D perhaps TRBD1 (5 bases). The CDR3 runs to 16 residues. Trimming cost V 1 base and J 2 bases, with 14 bases left between them. Germline CDR1 SGHNT, CDR2 YYREEE (reference sequence). The CDR3 DNA follows: TGTGCCAGCAGCTTGTATAGGGGCAAAAACACAGATACGCAGTATTTT. Its translation is CASSLYRGKNTDTQYF. The variable domain in full, completed from reference TRBV5-4 and TRBJ2-3, reads ETGVTQSPTHLIKTRGQQVTLRCSSQSGHNTVSWYQQALGQGPQFIFQYYREEENGRGNFPPRFSGLQFPNYSSELNVNALELDDSALYLCASSLYRGKNTDTQYFGPGTRLTVL.

A few counts support this clonotype. A far bigger clonotype differs at one base, so this is likely a read error. The V gene is TRBV6-2 or TRBV6-3, the J gene TRBJ1-2; D remains unclear. CDR1 and CDR2 from the germline V gene are MNHEY and SVGEGT. This CDR3 is 15 amino acids long. Here the CDR3 DNA reads TGTACCAGCAGTTTTCGGACGGTCGTGGGCTATGGCTACACCTTC. Its protein product is CTSSFRTVVGYGYTF.

This clonotype was counted once. A read error may be the cause here, since a much bigger clone is one base away. This rearrangement joins TRBV29-1 to TRBJ2-7; TRBD2 matches 13 bases. J was trimmed by 3 bases and V by 6 bases; bases with no gene match: 11. Per germline, CDR1 SQVTM and CDR2 ANQGSEA. CDR3 size: 16 residues. CDR3 in amino acids: CSVQVGTSGANYEQYF. Written as DNA, the CDR3 is TGCAGCGTCCAAGTGGGGACTAGCGGGGCTAACTACGAGCAGTACTTC.

This chain links TRBV27 with TRBJ2-7; D may be TRBD2 (6 bases). The V end lost 5 bases, the J end lost 8 bases, and 22 bases lay between the germline ends. The CDR3 has 15 residues. Germline V lookup: CDR1 MNHEY, CDR2 SMNVEV (reference sequence). CDR3 DNA sequence: TGTGCCAGCAGTCGATCGGGAGCTCACCGGGGCAAGCAGTACTTC. It codes for CASSRSGAHRGKQYF.